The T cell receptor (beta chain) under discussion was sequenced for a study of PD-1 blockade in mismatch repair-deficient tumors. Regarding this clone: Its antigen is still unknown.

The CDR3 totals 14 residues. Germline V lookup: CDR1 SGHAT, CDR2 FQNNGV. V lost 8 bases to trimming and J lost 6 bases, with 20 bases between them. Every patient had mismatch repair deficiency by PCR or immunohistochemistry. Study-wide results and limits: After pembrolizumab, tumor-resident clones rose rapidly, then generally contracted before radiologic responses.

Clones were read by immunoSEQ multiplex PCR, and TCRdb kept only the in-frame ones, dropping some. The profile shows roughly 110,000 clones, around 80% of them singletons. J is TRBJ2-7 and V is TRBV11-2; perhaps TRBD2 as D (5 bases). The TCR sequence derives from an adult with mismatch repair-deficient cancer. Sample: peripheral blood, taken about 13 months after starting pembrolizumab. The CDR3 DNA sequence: TGTGCCAGCGCGGACTCATATCCCTCGGGCGAGCAGTACTTC. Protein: CASADSYPSGEQYF.